This T cell receptor (beta chain) stems from a study of shared clonotypes between healthy human individuals. At a deep level, the assay was run. Every subset had its genomic DNA shared out evenly among several immunoSEQ plates. The table came from immunoSEQ multiplex PCR; TCRdb's copy has only in-frame clones and leaves some out. Of roughly 1,800,000 clones listed, about 95% were seen once; the top ten hold 0.9% to 1.5%. V dropped 0 bases and J dropped 5 bases, with 10 bases sitting between them. Germline V gives CDR1 MGHRA, CDR2 YSYEKL. The length of the CDR3 is 14 residues. Terminally differentiated effector memory CD45RA+ cells were excluded by CCR7 positive selection of CD45RO-negative cells.

Sequences were obtained from naive CD8+ T cells sorted from blood. The sequence derives from a man aged 18 to 30 in good health. The gene calls are TRBV4-1 and TRBJ1-1, with no clear D. The CDR3 coding sequence is TGCGCCAGCAGCCAAGAGCTGGGATGGACTGAAGCTTTCTTT. Translation: CASSQELGWTEAFF.